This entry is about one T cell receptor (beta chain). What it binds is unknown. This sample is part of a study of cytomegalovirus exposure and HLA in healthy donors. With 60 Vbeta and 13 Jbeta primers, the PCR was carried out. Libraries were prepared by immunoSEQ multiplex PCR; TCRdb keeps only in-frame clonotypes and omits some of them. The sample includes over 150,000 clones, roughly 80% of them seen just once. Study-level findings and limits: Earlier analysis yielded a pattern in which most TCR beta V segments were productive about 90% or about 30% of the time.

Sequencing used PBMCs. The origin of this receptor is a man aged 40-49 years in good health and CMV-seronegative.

The CDR3 is CASSESFRGWGYTF. CDR3 nucleotides: TGTGCCAGCAGTGAATCGTTCAGGGGGTGGGGCTACACCTTC. The gene calls are TRBV6-5 and TRBJ1-2, with TRBD1 matching over 7 bases. V dropped 5 bases and J dropped 8; count of bases not matched to a gene: 11. Germline lookup yields CDR1 MNHEY and CDR2 SVGAGI. This CDR3 is built from 14 residues.